Here is one TCR beta chain with its context. Its antigen is unidentified. The entry originates in a study of identical twins. Study-level results: Modelling approaches yielded underestimates of out-of-frame TCR alpha sharing between monozygotic twins.

TCRdb reanalysed the 5' RACE reads using MiXCR and keeps one entry per CDR3 protein. The sample has 550,000 to 800,000 distinct CDR3 sequences; 7.1% are singletons. Trimming pared 1 base from V and 5 bases from J, leaving 9 bases between. Germline V gives CDR1 SGHNT, CDR2 YENEEA. The CDR3 sequence is 14 residues long. The same specimen was also included in a second study, on yellow fever vaccine responses in identical twins.

The specimen was PBMCs. The receptor comes from a young woman in good health. The V and J genes are TRBV11-3 and TRBJ2-1; D is perhaps TRBD1 (5 bases). CDR3 in DNA: TGTGCCAGCAGCTTAGGGACACCTAACAATGAGCAGTTCTTC. Protein sequence: CASSLGTPNNEQFF. The whole variable domain, remainder taken from reference TRBV11-3 and TRBJ2-1, is EAGVVQSPRYKIIEKKQPVAFWCNPISGHNTLYWYLQNLGQGPELLIRYENEEAVDDSQLPKDRFSAERLKGVDSTLKIQPAELGDSAVYLCASSLGTPNNEQFFGPGTRLTVL.